The next 20 T cell receptor beta chains were all read from a single sample in a study of blood T cell repertoires in COVID-19. Sequenced by immunoSEQ multiplex PCR; TCRdb stores in-frame clones only, minus some. The sample contains 100,000 to 150,000 clones, around nine tenths of which appear only once. The sequenced material came from peripheral blood. The source of these receptors is a woman in her sixties or seventies with COVID-19, enrolled during active disease.

The genes are TRBV21-1 and TRBJ1-5. TRBV21-1 is a listed pseudogene. The CDR3 runs 14 residues. CDR3 coding DNA: TGTGCCAACAGGGGTAACGGGGGTTTGACGCCCCAGCATTTT. Residues: CANRGNGGLTPQHF.

The J gene is TRBJ1-2, the V gene TRBV5-1, with a weak D call TRBD1 (5 bases). V was trimmed by 3 bases and J by 5 bases, leaving 11 bases between them. The CDR3 is made up of 13 amino acids. Germline V CDR1 and CDR2: SGHRS, YFSETQ. The CDR3 sequence: CASSSTESYGYTF. In nucleotides, the CDR3 is TGCGCCAGCAGCTCGACAGAGAGTTATGGCTACACCTTC. The variable domain in full, with the rest retrieved from reference TRBV5-1 and TRBJ1-2, is KAGVTQTPRYLIKTRGQQVTLSCSPISGHRSVSWYQQTPGQGLQFLFEYFSETQRNKGNFPGRFSGRQFSNSRSEMNVSTLELGDSALYLCASSSTESYGYTFGSGTRLTVV.

The genes are TRBV9 and TRBJ2-1, with D perhaps TRBD1 (6 bases). This CDR3 contains 16 residues. Per the germline V gene, CDR1 is SGDLS and CDR2 is YYNGEE. The V gene lost 4 bases and the J gene lost 3 bases, with 17 bases spanning the gap. DNA of the CDR3: TGTGCCAGCAGCTCCTTAACCGGGACAATCTACAATGAGCAGTTCTTC. Translating it yields CASSSLTGTIYNEQFF.

CDR3: CSAEPSVTDTQYF. CDR3 in DNA: TGCAGCGCGGAACCGAGTGTGACAGATACGCAGTATTTT. The J gene is TRBJ2-3, the V gene TRBV29-1; D unresolved. V was shortened by 7 bases and J by 3 bases, with 14 bases between the two germline ends. The CDR3 runs to 13 residues. The germline CDR1 and CDR2 sequences are SQVTM and ANQGSEA.

The chain couples TRBV28 to TRBJ1-2; TRBD1 matches at 8 bases. The CDR3 has 17 amino acids. With 4 bases clipped from V and 2 bases from J, the junction kept 12 bases outside the gene matches. Germline CDR1 reads MDHEN; CDR2 reads SYDVKM. Written as DNA, the CDR3 is TGTGCCAGCAGTTGGGTGGACAGGGTTTTGGGAAACTATGGCTACACCTTC. Its protein product is CASSWVDRVLGNYGYTF.

The gene calls are TRBV20-1 and TRBJ2-6; the D is unclear. V was shortened by 3 bases and J by 1 base, with 10 bases between the two germline ends. Germline V gene data show CDR1 as DFQATT and CDR2 as SNEGSKA (reference sequence). The CDR3 extends over 15 amino acids. The CDR3 sequence: CSASDGQSGANVLTF. The CDR3 DNA sequence: TGCAGTGCTAGTGATGGGCAATCTGGGGCCAACGTCCTGACTTTC.

V usage is TRBV18 and J usage is TRBJ1-2; D ambiguous. V lost 3 bases and J 4 bases, leaving 12 bases between the germline ends. Germline V gene lookup returns CDR1 KGHSH and CDR2 LQKENI. The length of the CDR3 is 14 residues. In DNA form, the CDR3 reads TGTGCCAGCTCACCGATAACAGAAACCTATGGCTACACCTTC. It translates to CASSPITETYGYTF. Looking up the rest from reference TRBV18 and TRBJ1-2 gives the full variable domain: NAGVMQNPRHLVRRRGQEARLRCSPMKGHSHVYWYRQLPEEGLKFMVYLQKENIIDESGMPKERFSAEFPKEGPSILRIQQVVRGDSAAYFCASSPITETYGYTFGSGTRLTVV.

The chain combines TRBV5-1 with TRBJ1-2; D is possibly TRBD1 (6 bases). V lost 2 bases, J lost 6 bases, and 11 bases lay in between. The CDR3 loop spans 13 amino acids. CDR1 and CDR2 from the germline V gene are SGHRS and YFSETQ. In DNA form, the CDR3 reads TGCGCCAGCAGCTTTGGGGCAGGGGATGGCTACACCTTC. This gives the protein CASSFGAGDGYTF. Complete variable domain (other parts from reference TRBV5-1 and TRBJ1-2): KAGVTQTPRYLIKTRGQQVTLSCSPISGHRSVSWYQQTPGQGLQFLFEYFSETQRNKGNFPGRFSGRQFSNSRSEMNVSTLELGDSALYLCASSFGAGDGYTFGSGTRLTVV.

The CDR3 sequence is CSVGEGQNNEKLFF. In DNA, the CDR3 is TGCAGCGTCGGGGAAGGCCAGAATAATGAAAAACTGTTTTTT. The V and J genes are TRBV29-1 and TRBJ1-4; D is ambiguous. Trimming left V 6 bases short and J 4 bases short, with 15 bases between. The CDR3 consists of 14 residues. CDR1 and CDR2 from the germline V gene are SQVTM and ANQGSEA.

The V call is TRBV3-1 (or the pseudogene TRBV3-2), the J call TRBJ1-2, with 7 bases that match TRBD1. J lost 6 bases, V lost 3 bases, and 7 bases had no gene match. This CDR3 has 14 residues. The V gene's germline CDR1 is LGHDT and CDR2 YNNKEL (reference sequence). For the CDR3, the DNA is TGTGCCAGCAGCCATCTCGACAGGGTAGATGGCTACACCTTC. This sequence encodes CASSHLDRVDGYTF.

V and J are TRBV4-2 and TRBJ1-4; possible D gene TRBD1, 5 bases. Germline V gene sequence: CDR1 LGHNA, CDR2 YNFKEQ. The CDR3 extends over 15 amino acids. Trimming removed 4 bases at V and 5 bases at J, with 14 bases between. The chain's CDR3 is CASSPNRTPNEKLFF. The CDR3, as DNA: TGTGCCAGCAGCCCGAATAGGACACCGAATGAAAAACTGTTTTTT.

This sequence joins TRBV3-1 (or the pseudogene TRBV3-2) and TRBJ2-3; TRBD2 matches 9 bases. CDR1 LGHDT and CDR2 YNNKEL come from the germline V gene (reference sequence). The CDR3 totals 15 residues. With 3 bases clipped from V and 1 base from J, the junction kept 2 bases outside the gene matches. This CDR3 reads CASSQSGGRTDTQYF. CDR3 DNA sequence: TGTGCCAGCAGCCAGAGCGGGGGGCGCACAGATACGCAGTATTTT.

V gene TRBV2 combines with J gene TRBJ1-5, with TRBD1 as a possible D gene (6 bases). CDR3 size: 15 residues. Germline V lookup: CDR1 SNHLY, CDR2 FYNNEI. Trimming stripped 9 bases from V and 0 bases from J, with 15 bases between. As DNA, the CDR3 is TGTGCCAGGAGGGGGTCCCCGAATAGCAATCAGCCCCAGCATTTT. Protein product: CARRGSPNSNQPQHF.

J is TRBJ2-2 and V is TRBV7-9; D call uncertain. The V gene lost 7 bases and the J gene lost 5 bases, with 11 bases spanning the gap. This CDR3 has 13 residues. The V gene's germline CDR1 is SEHNR and CDR2 FQNEAQ (reference sequence). The CDR3 sequence is CASTAVATGELFF. In DNA form, the CDR3 reads TGTGCCAGCACCGCGGTAGCAACCGGGGAGCTGTTTTTT. The complete variable domain, with remaining parts taken from reference TRBV7-9 and TRBJ2-2, reads DTGVSQNPRHKITKRGQNVTFRCDPISEHNRLYWYRQTLGQGPEFLTYFQNEAQLEKSRLLSDRFSAERPKGSFSTLEIQRTEQGDSAMYLCASTAVATGELFFGEGSRLTVL.

The chain joins TRBV5-1 to TRBJ1-6; perhaps TRBD1 as D (5 bases). CDR1 is SGHRS, CDR2 YFSETQ, per germline. V shed 2 bases and J shed 5 bases, with 11 bases lying between them. The CDR3 totals 15 residues. CDR3 region: CASSFMTDDNSPLHF. CDR3 DNA sequence: TGCGCCAGCAGCTTTATGACAGATGATAATTCACCCCTCCACTTT.

This clone was counted once. The chain uses TRBV4-2 and TRBJ2-1; maybe TRBD2 (6 bases). There are 14 residues in the CDR3. The ends were cut back, 4 bases at V and 9 bases at J, with 16 bases in the middle. Germline assignment: CDR1 LGHNA and CDR2 YNFKEQ. CDR3 residues: CASSLVSREAEQFF. The DNA of the CDR3 is TGTGCCAGCAGCCTTGTTTCGAGGGAGGCTGAGCAGTTCTTC.

This chain links TRBV12-5 with TRBJ1-5; a weak D match, TRBD1 (5 bases). Trimming stripped 11 bases from V and 4 bases from J, with 9 bases between. CDR3 length: 11 residues. Germline CDR1 and CDR2: LGHNT and FRNRAP. The CDR3 sequence: CAGGGNQPQHF. The CDR3 DNA is TGTGCTGGGGGGGGTAATCAGCCCCAGCATTTT.

In its sample, this clone was seen a few times. This chain joins TRBV2 and TRBJ1-2; 7 bases agree with TRBD1. The CDR3 covers 11 residues. Germline CDR1 reads SNHLY; CDR2 reads FYNNEI. Trimming took 7 bases from V and 8 from J; bases not matched to a gene: 4. The CDR3 nucleotides are TGTGCCAGCACCCCCAGGGGGGGCTACACCTTC. Protein sequence: CASTPRGGYTF.

This clone came up once. This chain uses TRBV19 with TRBJ1-5; TRBD1 aligns across 12 bases. Germline loops: CDR1 LNHDA, CDR2 SQIVND (reference sequence). The CDR3 totals 21 residues. The trim removed 3 bases at V and 4 bases at J, leaving 19 bases unmatched. This CDR3 reads CASSIPPRDRGPLALNQPQHF. CDR3 DNA: TGTGCCAGTAGTATTCCCCCCCGGGACAGGGGGCCCCTTGCCCTGAATCAGCCCCAGCATTTT. Combining the CDR3 with reference TRBV19 and TRBJ1-5 gives the whole variable domain DGGITQSPKYLFRKEGQNVTLSCEQNLNHDAMYWYRQDPGQGLRLIYYSQIVNDFQKGDIAEGYSVSREKKESFPLTVTSAQKNPTAFYLCASSIPPRDRGPLALNQPQHFGDGTRLSIL.

The CDR3 reads CAGGTSGERELFF. CDR3 bases: TGTGCCGGTGGGACTAGCGGCGAACGGGAGCTGTTTTTT. This rearrangement joins TRBV7-9 to TRBJ2-2; 11 positions match TRBD2. The germline gives CDR1 SEHNR, CDR2 FQNEAQ (reference sequence). The V and J ends lost 11 bases and 9 bases, in that order; junction bases with no gene match: 8. The CDR3 runs 13 residues.